This T cell receptor (beta chain) was recorded in a study of TIL therapy for anti-PD-1-resistant metastatic lung cancer. As for the study in general: Patients then received nivolumab; progressors got lymphodepletion, TIL and IL-2.

Time point described: pre-treatment sample, taken before nivolumab and TIL therapy. Sequencing used immunoSEQ v3. The assay was immunoSEQ multiplex PCR, and TCRdb's table has in-frame clones only and misses some. The table includes about 44,000 clones, about 80% detected once. The study, taken as a whole, reports: TIL clonotype persistence in blood showed no apparent association with response.

CDR1 and CDR2 from the germline V gene are SGHVS and FNYEAQ. After removal of 5 bases from V and 5 bases from J, the junction contained 7 bases not matched to a gene. The CDR3 runs 16 residues. Worth noting for this clone: Its matching antigen is unknown.

Specimen: blood, collected at baseline. The TCR was taken from a man aged 70-80 years with non-small cell lung cancer. The chain couples TRBV7-6 to TRBJ2-2; TRBD2 aligns across 11 bases. The CDR3 reads CASSLLAGVGTGELFF. The CDR3 DNA follows: TGTGCCAGCAGCCTACTAGCGGGAGTAGGAACCGGGGAGCTGTTTTTT.